The 14 T cell receptor beta chains in this list originate from one sample, sequenced in a study of blood T cells in healthy people across ages. Alongside a J-beta primer mix, a sample-barcoded 5' primer served in a second PCR lasting roughly 7 to 11 cycles. TCRdb fed the 5' RACE reads into MiXCR, producing one record per CDR3 protein. Here the sample spans approximately 800,000 distinct CDR3 sequences, just over 55% being singletons. Sequenced input: blood. The source of these receptors is a man in his forties in good health.

V and J are TRBV5-1 and TRBJ1-2; the D gene is possibly TRBD1 (5 bases). Trimming pared 1 base from V and 7 bases from J, leaving 20 bases between. Germline CDR1 and CDR2: SGHRS and YFSETQ. The CDR3 is 16 residues long. This chain's CDR3 is CASSLTASSQQVGYTF. Here the CDR3 DNA reads TGCGCCAGCAGCTTGACGGCAAGCTCGCAACAGGTTGGCTACACCTTC. Using reference TRBV5-1 and TRBJ1-2 for the parts outside the CDR3, the full variable domain is KAGVTQTPRYLIKTRGQQVTLSCSPISGHRSVSWYQQTPGQGLQFLFEYFSETQRNKGNFPGRFSGRQFSNSRSEMNVSTLELGDSALYLCASSLTASSQQVGYTFGSGTRLTVV.

This clonotype was observed a single time. The chain links TRBV5-6 to TRBJ1-1; the D gene is possibly TRBD1 (5 bases). Per the germline V gene, CDR1 is SGHDT and CDR2 is YYEEEE. V shed 5 bases and J shed 5 bases, with 10 bases lying between them. This CDR3 contains 12 residues. As DNA, the CDR3 is TGTGCCAGCAGATCAGGGTGGACTGAAGCTTTCTTT. This translates into CASRSGWTEAFF.

In its sample, this clonotype was seen a few times. J is TRBJ2-7 and V is TRBV29-1; D remains unclear. Germline V lookup: CDR1 SQVTM, CDR2 ANQGSEA. V was trimmed by 6 bases and J by 0 bases, leaving 12 bases between them. CDR3 size: 13 residues. The CDR3 DNA follows: TGCAGCGTATGGACGGTGAGCTCCTACGAGCAGTACTTC. Its protein is CSVWTVSSYEQYF.

This clonotype was detected a few times. V and J are TRBV7-2 and TRBJ2-5; a possible D gene is TRBD1 (6 bases). V lost 6 bases to trimming and J lost 2 bases, with 13 bases between them. In germline, CDR1 is SGHTA, CDR2 FQGNSA. CDR3 length equals 14 residues. CDR3 DNA sequence: TGTGCCAGCAGTCTCCAGGGGTTACAAGAGACCCAGTACTTC. As protein: CASSLQGLQETQYF.

This chain connects TRBV6-5 to TRBJ2-1; D unresolved. This CDR3 comprises 11 residues. Germline CDR1 is MNHEY and CDR2 is SVGAGI. Deletions cut 7 bases from V and 5 bases from J, with 6 bases between. In nucleotides, the CDR3 is TGTGCCAGCACCCGAAACAATGAGCAGTTCTTC. Protein product: CASTRNNEQFF.

This chain links TRBV20-1 with TRBJ2-7, with D unclear. This CDR3 spans 11 amino acids. In germline, CDR1 is DFQATT, CDR2 SNEGSKA (reference sequence). The germline V and J ends were trimmed by 6 bases and 4 bases, with 10 bases remaining between them. CDR3 loop: CSASDLYEQYF. The CDR3 DNA reads TGCAGTGCCTCTGATCTTTACGAGCAGTACTTC.

In this sample, this clonotype turned up a few times. The chain uses TRBV28 and TRBJ2-7, with D perhaps matching TRBD1 or TRBD2 (5 bases each). The V gene's germline CDR1 is MDHEN and CDR2 SYDVKM. V dropped 6 bases and J dropped 0 bases, with 24 bases sitting between them. The CDR3 loop spans 18 amino acids. The CDR3 coding sequence is TGTGCCAGCAGATACGAACCGGGACCTACACCAACCTCCTACGAGCAGTACTTC. Its protein product is CASRYEPGPTPTSYEQYF.

The chain is built from TRBV12-3 or TRBV12-4 and TRBJ2-3; TRBD2 matches 12 bases. After removal of 7 bases from V and 14 bases from J, the junction contained 13 bases not matched to a gene. CDR3 length equals 14 residues. DNA of the CDR3: TGTGCCAGCACCGAAGGACTAGCGGGACGGGAGAGGTATTTT. This translates into CASTEGLAGRERYF.

This clonotype was seen a single time. The chain joins TRBV6-1 to TRBJ1-5; perhaps TRBD1 as D (6 bases). Germline lookup yields CDR1 MNHNS and CDR2 SASEGT. V was clipped by 6 bases and J by 0 bases, with 27 bases between them. The CDR3 contains 20 residues. The CDR3 region has the DNA TGTGCCAGCAGGCGGTACCCGACAGGAAGGGGGTCTAATAGCAATCAGCCCCAGCATTTT. This codes for CASRRYPTGRGSNSNQPQHF.

V and J are TRBV6-5 and TRBJ2-1, with TRBD1 matching over 7 bases. The trim removed 6 bases at V and 10 bases at J, leaving 6 bases unmatched. There are 12 residues in the CDR3. Germline CDR1 is MNHEY and CDR2 is SVGAGI. In DNA, the CDR3 is TGTGCCAGCAGAGACAGGGTTTCCGAGCAGTTCTTC. It encodes CASRDRVSEQFF.

This clonotype has just a few counts. The CDR3 DNA reads TGTGCCAGCAGTTTATTCCCGGACAGGCAAGAGACCCAGTACTTC. It codes for CASSLFPDRQETQYF. The chain combines TRBV12-3 or TRBV12-4 with TRBJ2-5; 7 bases agree with TRBD1. The CDR3 sequence is 15 residues long. The V and J ends lost 2 bases and 2 bases, in that order; junction bases with no gene match: 5.

This rearrangement joins TRBV20-1 to TRBJ2-4; D is possibly TRBD2 (5 bases). V was pared by 3 bases and J by 13 bases, with 16 bases between. The germline V gene encodes CDR1 DFQATT and CDR2 SNEGSKA (reference sequence). The CDR3 sequence is 12 residues long. The CDR3 here is CSASLRSWEQYF. The DNA of the CDR3 is TGCAGTGCTAGTCTGCGCAGTTGGGAGCAGTACTTC.

The chain couples TRBV20-1 to TRBJ2-5; D ambiguous. The CDR3 has 11 residues. V gave up 5 bases and J gave up 11 bases, with 15 bases separating them. Germline-derived CDR1 and CDR2 are DFQATT and SNEGSKA (reference sequence). DNA of the CDR3: TGCAGTGCTGGGCTAGTTAATGAGCAGTACTTC. Translated: CSAGLVNEQYF.

The chain employs TRBV7-2 and TRBJ2-3; 8 nucleotides match TRBD2. The CDR3 is 15 residues long. Looked up from germline, CDR1 is SGHTA and CDR2 is FQGNSA. V shed 1 base and J 5 bases; nucleotides not matched to a gene: 5. The CDR3 spells CASSLEGLGIDTQYF. The CDR3 DNA follows: TGTGCCAGCAGCTTAGAGGGACTAGGGATAGATACGCAGTATTTT.